Shown below are 12 T cell receptor beta chains from a single sample sequenced in a study of blood T cell repertoires in COVID-19 (dated by TCRdb to the early 2020s). Library preparation was by the immunoSEQ multiplex PCR assay. In TCRdb, the immuneACCESS table is reduced to in-frame sequences with V and J assigned. These tables do not hold every clone; where another copy was compared, an unresolved V gene accounts for under half, and the others remain unexplained. Here the sample has about 130,000 clones; roughly 77% occur a single time. Approximately 5.2% of the sample rests with the top ten. Sequences were obtained from peripheral blood. The source of these receptors is a woman in her seventies with COVID-19, enrolled during active disease.

For the CDR3, the DNA is TGTGCCAGCAAGCCGAGGGCTTCCAGCTATGGCTACACCTTC. Its protein product is CASKPRASSYGYTF. The gene calls are TRBV6-5 and TRBJ1-2; no clear D gene. The CDR3 length is 14 residues. Trimming removed 7 bases from V and 4 bases from J, with 16 bases in between. Per germline, CDR1 MNHEY and CDR2 SVGAGI.

The sample holds a few counts of this clone. This chain joins TRBV20-1 and TRBJ2-5; D gene uncertain. CDR1 DFQATT and CDR2 SNEGSKA come from the germline V gene (reference sequence). The ends were cut back, 6 bases at V and 3 bases at J, with 5 bases in the middle. This CDR3 is built from 10 residues. The CDR3 spells CSAPKETQYF. The CDR3 DNA follows: TGCAGTGCCCCAAAAGAGACCCAGTACTTC.

The CDR3 nucleotides read TGTGCCAGCAGCTTCATATCATCACAGTCCCACGAGCAGTACTTC. It yields the protein CASSFISSQSHEQYF. J is TRBJ2-7 and V is TRBV5-6; D is ambiguous. CDR3 length: 15 residues. V shed 2 bases and J shed 5 bases, with 17 bases lying between them. Per the germline V gene, CDR1 is SGHDT and CDR2 is YYEEEE.

This chain links TRBV6-1 with TRBJ2-7; 10 nucleotides align to TRBD2. CDR3 length: 16 amino acids. The J segment lost 4 bases and the V segment lost 2 bases, leaving 8 bases of the junction unmatched. Germline V gene lookup returns CDR1 MNHNS and CDR2 SASEGT. DNA of the CDR3: TGTGCCAGCAGTGAATCTGAGCGGGGGGGCTTATACGAGCAGTACTTC. The encoded protein is CASSESERGGLYEQYF.

The gene calls are TRBV7-2 and TRBJ1-2, with no clear D. Germline V gene lookup returns CDR1 SGHTA and CDR2 FQGNSA. The ends were cut back, 1 base at V and 2 bases at J, with 11 bases in the middle. The CDR3 has 15 amino acids. The CDR3 nucleotides are TGTGCCAGCAGCTTAGGAAGGTCAGGAAACTATGGCTACACCTTC. Translating gives CASSLGRSGNYGYTF. Full variable domain (missing parts from reference TRBV7-2 and TRBJ1-2): GAGVSQSPSNKVTEKGKDVELRCDPISGHTALYWYRQSLGQGLEFLIYFQGNSAPDKSGLPSDRFSAERTGGSVSTLTIQRTQQEDSAVYLCASSLGRSGNYGYTFGSGTRLTVV.

This clone was recorded once. The genes are TRBV5-1 and TRBJ1-1; the D gene is possibly TRBD1 (6 bases). From germline, CDR1 is SGHRS and CDR2 YFSETQ. V was clipped by 0 bases and J by 6 bases, with 15 bases between them. The CDR3 is made up of 15 amino acids. CDR3 loop: CASSLVPGAGAEAFF. CDR3 sequence (DNA): TGCGCCAGCAGCTTGGTCCCCGGGGCAGGGGCTGAAGCTTTCTTT.

The rearrangement uses TRBV10-3 and TRBJ2-7; D may be TRBD2 (6 bases). This CDR3 is 13 amino acids long. Between the trimmed V and J ends, which lost 9 bases and 5 bases, there was a span of 17 bases. CDR1 is ENHRY and CDR2 is SYGVKD in the germline V gene. The CDR3 DNA reads TGTGCCATATCGCCAGGAGGGAAAAACGAGCAGTACTTC. It is translated as CAISPGGKNEQYF.

As for this clone: This sample includes further DNA sequences coding for the same CDR3. The V call is TRBV3-1 (or the pseudogene TRBV3-2), the J call TRBJ1-5; D may be TRBD1 (5 bases). The germline V gene encodes CDR1 LGHDT and CDR2 YNNKEL (reference sequence). This CDR3 is 16 amino acids long. The germline V and J ends were trimmed by 4 bases and 2 bases, with 15 bases remaining between them. The CDR3 spells CASSPSLGEGNQPQHF. The CDR3 nucleotides read TGTGCCAGCAGCCCGTCCCTGGGGGAGGGCAATCAGCCCCAGCATTTT.

A few counts support this clone. The chain couples TRBV7-9 to TRBJ2-1, with 7 positions matching TRBD2. With V trimmed by 1 base and J by 5 bases, 14 bases remained unmatched. Germline loops: CDR1 SEHNR, CDR2 FQNEAQ (reference sequence). The CDR3 contains 18 residues. The CDR3 DNA sequence: TGTGCCAGCAGCTTAGGGGCCATAGCGGGCCGCCACCACAATGAGCAGTTCTTC. This gives the protein CASSLGAIAGRHHNEQFF.

The CDR3 DNA sequence: TGTGCCAGCAGCTTAGAACTAGCCAAAAACATTCAGTACTTC. Translation: CASSLELAKNIQYF. The V call is TRBV7-2, the J call TRBJ2-4; D remains unclear. The germline V and J ends were trimmed by 1 base and 0 bases, with 4 bases remaining between them. This CDR3 contains 14 residues. CDR1 is SGHTA, CDR2 FQGNSA, per germline.

This chain links TRBV5-1 with TRBJ2-5; TRBD2 matches at 13 bases. V was clipped by 0 bases and J by 2 bases; unmatched bases: 4. This CDR3 contains 17 residues. Germline loops: CDR1 SGHRS, CDR2 YFSETQ. DNA for the CDR3: TGCGCCAGCAGCTTGGGACAACTAGCGGGGGGGCAAGAGACCCAGTACTTC. Translated: CASSLGQLAGGQETQYF. Based on the CDR3 plus reference TRBV5-1 and TRBJ2-5, the full variable domain is KAGVTQTPRYLIKTRGQQVTLSCSPISGHRSVSWYQQTPGQGLQFLFEYFSETQRNKGNFPGRFSGRQFSNSRSEMNVSTLELGDSALYLCASSLGQLAGGQETQYFGPGTRLLVL.

The J gene is TRBJ1-1, the V gene TRBV29-1; 7 nucleotides agree with TRBD1. J lost 8 bases, V lost 4 bases, and 13 bases had no gene match. The CDR3 spans 14 residues. The germline CDR1 and CDR2 sequences are SQVTM and ANQGSEA. CDR3 coding DNA: TGCAGCGTTGGTGAACGGACAGGCAATTTGGAAGCTTTCTTT. Translation: CSVGERTGNLEAFF.